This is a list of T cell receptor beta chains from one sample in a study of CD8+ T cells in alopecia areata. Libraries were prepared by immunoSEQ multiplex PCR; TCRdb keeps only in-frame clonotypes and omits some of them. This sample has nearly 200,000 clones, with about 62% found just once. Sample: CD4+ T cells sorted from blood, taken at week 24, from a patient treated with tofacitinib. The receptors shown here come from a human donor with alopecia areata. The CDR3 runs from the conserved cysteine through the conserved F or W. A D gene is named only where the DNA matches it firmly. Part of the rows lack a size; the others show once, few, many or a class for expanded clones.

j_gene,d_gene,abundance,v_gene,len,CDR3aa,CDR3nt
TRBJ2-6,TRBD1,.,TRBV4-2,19,CASSPRTGASRAGANVLTF,TGTGCCAGCAGCCCTAGGACAGGGGCGAGTAGGGCTGGGGCCAACGTCCTGACTTTC
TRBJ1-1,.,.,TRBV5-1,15,CASSLAPQGLLGAFF,TGCGCCAGCAGCTTGGCCCCACAGGGCCTGCTCGGAGCTTTCTTT
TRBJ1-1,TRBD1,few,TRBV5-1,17,CASSLTLTGSGNTEAFF,TGCGCCAGCAGCCTAACTCTGACAGGGTCGGGGAACACTGAAGCTTTCTTT
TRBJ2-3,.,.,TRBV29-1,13,CSVDGGTTDTQYF,TGCAGCGTTGATGGAGGGACTACAGATACGCAGTATTTT
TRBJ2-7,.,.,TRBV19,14,CASSIVSSSYEQYF,TGTGCCAGTAGTATAGTAAGCAGTTCCTACGAGCAGTACTTC
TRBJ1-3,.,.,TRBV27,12,CARNQRRNTIYF,TGTGCCAGAAATCAAAGACGAAACACCATATATTTT
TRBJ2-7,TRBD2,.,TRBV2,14,CASSAKRGPYEQYF,TGTGCCAGCAGTGCCAAGCGGGGCCCCTACGAGCAGTACTTC
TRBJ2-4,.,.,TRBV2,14,CASSDQGGGSIQYF,TGTGCCAGCAGTGATCAAGGGGGCGGGAGCATTCAGTACTTC
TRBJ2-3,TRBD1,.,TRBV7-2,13,CASSLSLRGLRYF,TGTGCCAGCAGCTTGAGCCTCAGGGGGCTGAGGTATTTT
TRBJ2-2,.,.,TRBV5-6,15,CASSSVSSNTGELFF,TGTGCCAGCAGCTCCGTTTCCTCGAACACCGGGGAGCTGTTTTTT
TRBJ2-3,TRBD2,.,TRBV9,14,CASSFAGGTDTQYF,TGTGCCAGCAGCTTTGCGGGGGGGACAGATACGCAGTATTTT
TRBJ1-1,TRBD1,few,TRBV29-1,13,CSVCRDRGSEAFF,TGCAGCGTTTGCCGGGACAGGGGTAGTGAAGCTTTCTTT
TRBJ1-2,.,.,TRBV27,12,CASIGPGQGYTF,TGTGCCAGCATCGGACCGGGACAAGGCTACACCTTC
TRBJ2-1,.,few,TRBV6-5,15,CASRVDRPSYNEQFF,TGTGCCAGCAGGGTTGACAGGCCCTCCTACAATGAGCAGTTCTTC
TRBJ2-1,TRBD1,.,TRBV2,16,CASSAEEQGVPNEQFF,TGTGCCAGCAGCGCGGAGGAACAGGGGGTACCCAATGAGCAGTTCTTC
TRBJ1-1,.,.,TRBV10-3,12,CAISDGNTEAFF,TGTGCCATCAGTGACGGGAACACTGAAGCTTTCTTT
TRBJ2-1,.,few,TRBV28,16,CASSLTPLSSYNEQFF,TGTGCCAGCAGTCTCACCCCCCTGAGCTCCTACAATGAGCAGTTCTTC
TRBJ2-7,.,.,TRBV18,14,CASSPPGLRYEQYF,TGTGCCAGCTCACCACCGGGTCTTAGGTACGAGCAGTACTTC
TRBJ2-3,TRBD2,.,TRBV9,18,CASSFGTSGGDSTDTQYF,TGTGCCAGCTCCTTTGGAACTAGCGGGGGAGACAGCACAGATACGCAGTATTTT
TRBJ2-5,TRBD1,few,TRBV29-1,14,CSVLIGTQGETQYF,TGCAGCGTTTTGATCGGGACACAGGGGGAGACCCAGTACTTC
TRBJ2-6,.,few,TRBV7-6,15,CASSSTDSGANVLTF,TGTGCCAGCAGCTCCACGGACTCTGGGGCCAACGTCCTGACTTTC
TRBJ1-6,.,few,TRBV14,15,CASSPLGGRNSPLHF,TGTGCCAGCAGCCCTCTAGGGGGGCGTAATTCACCCCTCCACTTT
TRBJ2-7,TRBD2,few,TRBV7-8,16,CASSLVILAATYEQYF,TGTGCCAGCAGCTTAGTTATCCTAGCGGCAACCTACGAGCAGTACTTC
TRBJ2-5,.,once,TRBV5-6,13,CASSPQGGETQYF,TGTGCCAGCAGCCCACAGGGTGGGGAGACCCAGTACTTC
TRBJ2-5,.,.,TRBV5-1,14,CASSFGLRSETQYF,TGCGCCAGCAGCTTCGGACTTCGGTCTGAGACCCAGTACTTC
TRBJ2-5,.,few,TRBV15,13,CATSRDLGETQYF,TGTGCCACCAGCAGAGATCTAGGGGAGACCCAGTACTTC
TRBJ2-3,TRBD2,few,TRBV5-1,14,CASSLDSGSDTQYF,TGCGCCAGCAGCTTGGACAGCGGGAGTGATACGCAGTATTTT
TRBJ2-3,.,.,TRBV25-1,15,CASSEPGLLTDTQYF,TGTGCCAGCAGTGAACCGGGACTCCTCACAGATACGCAGTATTTT
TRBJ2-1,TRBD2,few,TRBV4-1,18,CASSQGTSGGVVYNEQFF,TGCGCCAGCAGCCAAGGGACTAGCGGGGGGGTTGTATACAATGAGCAGTTCTTC
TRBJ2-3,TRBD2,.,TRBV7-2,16,CASSLIGGRISTTQYF,TGTGCCAGCAGCTTAATCGGCGGGAGAATCTCAACCACGCAGTATTTT
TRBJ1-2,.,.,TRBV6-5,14,CASSYSPKNYGYTF,TGTGCCAGCAGTTACTCACCCAAAAACTATGGCTACACCTTC
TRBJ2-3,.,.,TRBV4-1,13,CASSQDNPDTQYF,TGCGCCAGCAGCCAAGATAACCCAGATACGCAGTATTTT
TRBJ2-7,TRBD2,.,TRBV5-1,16,CASSWEPGLATYEQYF,TGCGCCAGCAGCTGGGAACCGGGACTAGCGACCTACGAGCAGTACTTC
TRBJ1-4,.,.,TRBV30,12,CAWSEGREKLFF,TGTGCCTGGAGTGAGGGACGTGAAAAACTGTTTTTT
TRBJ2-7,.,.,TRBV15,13,CATSLSGADEQYF,TGTGCCACCAGTCTTTCAGGGGCAGACGAGCAGTACTTC
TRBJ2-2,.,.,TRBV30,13,CAWSRAIQGELFF,TGTGCCTGGAGTAGGGCGATACAGGGGGAGCTGTTTTTT
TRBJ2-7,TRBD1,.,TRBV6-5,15,CASSYEGQGSYEQYF,TGTGCCAGCAGTTACGAGGGACAGGGCTCCTACGAGCAGTACTTC
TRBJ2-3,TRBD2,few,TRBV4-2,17,CASSPRPGLASTDTQYF,TGTGCCAGCAGCCCGAGACCGGGACTAGCAAGCACAGATACGCAGTATTTT
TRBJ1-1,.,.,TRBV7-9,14,CASSLQGGDTEAFF,TGTGCCAGCAGCTTACAGGGAGGGGACACTGAAGCTTTCTTT
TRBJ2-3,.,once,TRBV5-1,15,CASSLGSDPTDTQYF,TGCGCCAGCAGCTTGGGATCGGACCCCACAGATACGCAGTATTTT
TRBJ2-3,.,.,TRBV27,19,CASTSYAQGGSGVEDTQYF,TGTGCCAGCACTTCATATGCACAGGGTGGGAGCGGGGTAGAAGATACGCAGTATTTT
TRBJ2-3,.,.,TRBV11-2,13,CASSTTVGDTQYF,TGTGCCAGCAGCACCACGGTAGGGGATACGCAGTATTTT
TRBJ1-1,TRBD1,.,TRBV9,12,CASSGDRAEAFF,TGTGCCAGCAGCGGAGACAGGGCTGAAGCTTTCTTT
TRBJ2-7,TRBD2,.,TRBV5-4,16,CASSSVGTSVDYEQYF,TGTGCCAGCAGCTCAGTCGGGACTAGCGTTGACTACGAGCAGTACTTC
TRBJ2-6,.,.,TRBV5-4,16,CASSARRGAGANVLTF,TGTGCCAGCAGCGCAAGGAGGGGGGCTGGGGCCAACGTCCTGACTTTC
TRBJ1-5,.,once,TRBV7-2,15,CASSLGGTRNQPQHF,TGTGCCAGCAGCTTAGGAGGGACAAGAAATCAGCCCCAGCATTTT
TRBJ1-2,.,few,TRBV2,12,CASSDRAGGYTF,TGTGCCAGCAGTGACAGGGCTGGGGGCTACACCTTC
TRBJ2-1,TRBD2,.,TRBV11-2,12,CASSLGGGEQFF,TGTGCCAGCAGCTTAGGGGGGGGAGAGCAGTTCTTC
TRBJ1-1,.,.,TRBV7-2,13,CASSFGVRAEAFF,TGTGCCAGCAGCTTCGGGGTCCGGGCTGAAGCTTTCTTT
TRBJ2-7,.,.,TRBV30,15,CAWSVGGDTNSAVQF,TGTGCCTGGAGTGTAGGTGGGGACACAAACTCCGCGGTCCAATTC
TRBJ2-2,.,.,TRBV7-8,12,CASSFRPGELFF,TGTGCCAGCAGCTTCCGACCCGGGGAGCTGTTTTTT
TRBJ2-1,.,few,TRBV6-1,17,CASSEAPGLREGNEQFF,TGTGCCAGCAGTGAAGCACCCGGACTGCGAGAGGGGAATGAGCAGTTCTTC